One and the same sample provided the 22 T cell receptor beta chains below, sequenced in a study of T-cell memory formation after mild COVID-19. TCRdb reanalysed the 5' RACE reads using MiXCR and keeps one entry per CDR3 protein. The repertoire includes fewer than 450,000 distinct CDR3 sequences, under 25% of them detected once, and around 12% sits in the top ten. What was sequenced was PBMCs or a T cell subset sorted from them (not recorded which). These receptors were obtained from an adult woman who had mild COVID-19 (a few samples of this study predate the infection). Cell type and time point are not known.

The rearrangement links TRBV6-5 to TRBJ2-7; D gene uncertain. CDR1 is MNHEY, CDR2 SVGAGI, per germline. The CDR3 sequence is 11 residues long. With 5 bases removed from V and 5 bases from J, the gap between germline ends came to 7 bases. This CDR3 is CASSEGHEQYF. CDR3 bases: TGTGCCAGCAGTGAAGGACACGAGCAGTACTTC.

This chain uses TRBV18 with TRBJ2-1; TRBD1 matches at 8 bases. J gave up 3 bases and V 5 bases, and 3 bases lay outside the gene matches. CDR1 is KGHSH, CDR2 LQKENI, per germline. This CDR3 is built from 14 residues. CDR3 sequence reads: CASSGQGGYNEQFF. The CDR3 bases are TGTGCCAGCTCAGGACAGGGCGGCTACAATGAGCAGTTCTTC.

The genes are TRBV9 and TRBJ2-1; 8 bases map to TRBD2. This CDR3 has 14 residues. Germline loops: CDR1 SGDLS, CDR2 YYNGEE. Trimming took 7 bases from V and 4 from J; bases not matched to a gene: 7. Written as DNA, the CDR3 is TGTGCCAGCGTCCCGGCGGGGGGATACAATGAGCAGTTCTTC. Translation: CASVPAGGYNEQFF.

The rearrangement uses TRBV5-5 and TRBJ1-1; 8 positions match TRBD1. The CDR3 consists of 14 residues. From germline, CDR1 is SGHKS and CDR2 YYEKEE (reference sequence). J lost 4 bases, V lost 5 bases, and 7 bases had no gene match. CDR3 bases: TGTGCCAGCAGTCGTGGACAGGGCTTCACTGAAGCTTTCTTT. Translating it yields CASSRGQGFTEAFF.

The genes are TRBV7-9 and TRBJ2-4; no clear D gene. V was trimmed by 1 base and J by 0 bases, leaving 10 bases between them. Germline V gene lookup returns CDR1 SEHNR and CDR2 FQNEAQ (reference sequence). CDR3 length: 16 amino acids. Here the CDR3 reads CASSLDGRIAKNIQYF. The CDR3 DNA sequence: TGTGCCAGCAGCTTAGATGGCAGAATAGCCAAAAACATTCAGTACTTC.

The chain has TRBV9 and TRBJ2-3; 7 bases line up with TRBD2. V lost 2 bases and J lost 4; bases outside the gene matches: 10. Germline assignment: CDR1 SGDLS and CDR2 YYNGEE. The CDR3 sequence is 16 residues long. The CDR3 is CASSVETLGGSDTQYF. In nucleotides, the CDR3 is TGTGCCAGCAGCGTGGAGACCTTGGGAGGGTCAGATACGCAGTATTTT.

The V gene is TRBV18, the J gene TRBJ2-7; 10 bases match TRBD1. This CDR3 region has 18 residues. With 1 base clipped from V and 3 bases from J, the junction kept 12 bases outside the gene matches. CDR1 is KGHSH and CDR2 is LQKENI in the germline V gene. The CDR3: CASSPRAPGQGSYYEQYF. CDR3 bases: TGTGCCAGCTCACCACGGGCCCCGGGACAGGGGTCCTACTACGAGCAGTACTTC.

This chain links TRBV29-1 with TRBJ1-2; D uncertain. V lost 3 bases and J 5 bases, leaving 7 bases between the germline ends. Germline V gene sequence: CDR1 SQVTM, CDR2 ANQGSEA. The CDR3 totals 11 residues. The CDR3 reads CSVDLVYGYTF. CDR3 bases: TGCAGCGTTGATCTGGTTTATGGCTACACCTTC.

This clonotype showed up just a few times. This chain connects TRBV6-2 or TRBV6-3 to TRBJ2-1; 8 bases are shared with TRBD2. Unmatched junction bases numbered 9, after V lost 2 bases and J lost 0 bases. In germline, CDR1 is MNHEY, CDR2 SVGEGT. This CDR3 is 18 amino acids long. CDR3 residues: CASSYLGREGSSYNEQFF. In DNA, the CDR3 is TGTGCCAGCAGTTACCTAGGCCGGGAGGGGAGCTCCTACAATGAGCAGTTCTTC.

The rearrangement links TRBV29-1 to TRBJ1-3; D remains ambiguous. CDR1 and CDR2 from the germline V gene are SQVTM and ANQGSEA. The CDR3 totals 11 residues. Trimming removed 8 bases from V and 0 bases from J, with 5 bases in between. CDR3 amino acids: CSINSGNTIYF. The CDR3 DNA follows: TGCAGCATCAACTCTGGAAACACCATATATTTT.

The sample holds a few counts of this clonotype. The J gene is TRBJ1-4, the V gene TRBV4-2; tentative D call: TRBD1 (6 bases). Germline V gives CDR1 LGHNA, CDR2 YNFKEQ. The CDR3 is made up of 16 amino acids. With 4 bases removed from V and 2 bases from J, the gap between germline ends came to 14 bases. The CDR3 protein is CASSPHDGQTNEKLFF. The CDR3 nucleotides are TGTGCCAGCAGCCCCCACGACGGACAGACTAATGAAAAACTGTTTTTT.

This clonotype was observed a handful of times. CDR3 sequence: CASSLGTAGNQPQHF. In nucleotides, the CDR3 is TGCGCCAGCAGCTTGGGGACAGCCGGCAATCAGCCCCAGCATTTT. The rearrangement uses TRBV5-1 and TRBJ1-5; D is perhaps TRBD1 (6 bases). Germline assignment: CDR1 SGHRS and CDR2 YFSETQ. CDR3 length: 15 residues. The ends were cut back, 0 bases at V and 2 bases at J, with 9 bases in the middle.

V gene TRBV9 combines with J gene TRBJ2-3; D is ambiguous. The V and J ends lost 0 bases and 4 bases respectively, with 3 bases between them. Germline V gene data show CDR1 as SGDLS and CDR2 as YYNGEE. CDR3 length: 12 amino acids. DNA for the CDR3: TGTGCCAGCAGCGTAGATTCAGATACGCAGTATTTT. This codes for CASSVDSDTQYF.

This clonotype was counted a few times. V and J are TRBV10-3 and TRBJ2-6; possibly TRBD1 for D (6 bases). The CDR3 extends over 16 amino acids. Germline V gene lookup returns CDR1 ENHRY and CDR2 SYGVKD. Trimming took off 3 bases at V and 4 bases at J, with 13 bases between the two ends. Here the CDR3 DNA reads TGTGCCATCAGTGAATTACAGGGCGGCGGGGCCAACGTCCTGACTTTC. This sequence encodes CAISELQGGGANVLTF.

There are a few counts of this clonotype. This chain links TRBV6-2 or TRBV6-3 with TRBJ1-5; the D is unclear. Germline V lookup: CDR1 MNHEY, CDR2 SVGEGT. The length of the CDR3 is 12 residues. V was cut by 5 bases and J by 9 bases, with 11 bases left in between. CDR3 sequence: CASSEAASPQHF. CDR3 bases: TGTGCCAGCAGTGAAGCAGCATCGCCCCAGCATTTT.

CDR3 in amino acids: CASSQGWLSGQKKTYNEQFF. In DNA form, the CDR3 reads TGCGCCAGCAGCCAAGGGTGGTTAAGTGGTCAGAAAAAGACCTACAATGAGCAGTTCTTC. The rearrangement joins TRBV4-1 to TRBJ2-1; D unresolved. Per germline, CDR1 MGHRA and CDR2 YSYEKL. Trimming pared 1 base from V and 2 bases from J, leaving 24 bases between. This CDR3 region has 20 residues.

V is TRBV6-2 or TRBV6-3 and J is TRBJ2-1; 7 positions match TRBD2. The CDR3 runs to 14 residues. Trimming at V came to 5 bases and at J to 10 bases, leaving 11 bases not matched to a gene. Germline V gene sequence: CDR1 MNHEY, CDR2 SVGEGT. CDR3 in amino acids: CASSGLGAPSEQFF. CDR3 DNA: TGTGCCAGCAGTGGACTAGGAGCGCCCAGCGAGCAGTTCTTC.

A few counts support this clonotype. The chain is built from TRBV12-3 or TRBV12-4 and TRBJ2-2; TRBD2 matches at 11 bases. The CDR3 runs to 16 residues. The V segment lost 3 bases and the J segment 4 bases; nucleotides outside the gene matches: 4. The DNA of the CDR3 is TGTGCCAGCAGTTTTATGCTAGCGGGGGGCACCGGGGAGCTGTTTTTT. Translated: CASSFMLAGGTGELFF.

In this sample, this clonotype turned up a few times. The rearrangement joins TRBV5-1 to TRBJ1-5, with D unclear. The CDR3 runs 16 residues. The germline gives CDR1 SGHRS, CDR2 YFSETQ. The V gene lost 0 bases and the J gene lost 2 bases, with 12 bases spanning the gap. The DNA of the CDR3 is TGCGCCAGCAGCTTGGGGCCTACCGCAGGCAATCAGCCCCAGCATTTT. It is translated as CASSLGPTAGNQPQHF.

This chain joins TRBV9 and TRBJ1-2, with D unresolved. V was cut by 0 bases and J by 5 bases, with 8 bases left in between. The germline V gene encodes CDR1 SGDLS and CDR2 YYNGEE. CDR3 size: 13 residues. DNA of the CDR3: TGTGCCAGCAGCGTAGTAGCGGAATATGGCTACACCTTC. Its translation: CASSVVAEYGYTF.

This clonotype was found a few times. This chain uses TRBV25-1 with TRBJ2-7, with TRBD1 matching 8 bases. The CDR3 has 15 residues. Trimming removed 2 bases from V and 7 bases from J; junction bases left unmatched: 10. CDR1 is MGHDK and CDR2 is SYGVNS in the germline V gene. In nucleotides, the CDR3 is TGTGCCAGCAGTGAAATTCGAGACAGGGGTCCAGAGCAGTACTTC. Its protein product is CASSEIRDRGPEQYF.

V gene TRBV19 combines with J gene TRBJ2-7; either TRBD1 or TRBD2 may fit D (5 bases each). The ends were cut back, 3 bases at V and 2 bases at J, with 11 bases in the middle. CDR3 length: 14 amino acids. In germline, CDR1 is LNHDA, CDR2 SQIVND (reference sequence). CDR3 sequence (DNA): TGTGCCAGTAGTATCCGGGACGGAGCCTACGAGCAGTACTTC. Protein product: CASSIRDGAYEQYF.